The 15 T cell receptor beta chains listed next were all sequenced from one sample in a study of T cell responses to AZD1222 COVID-19 vaccine. TCRdb keeps only in-frame clones here, not all; method: immunoSEQ multiplex PCR. The data hold 130,000 or so clones, with 70% to 90% observed a single time. This specimen was peripheral blood, taken 28 days after the second AZD1222 dose. These receptors were taken from an adult who received the AZD1222 COVID-19 vaccine.

The rearrangement joins TRBV7-2 to TRBJ1-2, with D possibly matching TRBD1 (5 bases). CDR3 length: 14 residues. Deletions cut 5 bases from V and 7 bases from J, with 17 bases between. Germline V lookup: CDR1 SGHTA, CDR2 FQGNSA. CDR3 bases: TGTGCCAGCAGCCAGGGTTTTTTGTCGGGTGGCTACACCTTC. It encodes CASSQGFLSGGYTF.

The rearrangement joins TRBV2 to TRBJ2-5; 12 nucleotides line up with TRBD2. The CDR3 spans 16 residues. Germline CDR1 reads SNHLY; CDR2 reads FYNNEI. Trimming at V came to 8 bases and at J to 7 bases, leaving 14 bases not matched to a gene. The CDR3 spells CASVTGTSGLEGTQYF. The CDR3 nucleotides are TGTGCCAGCGTGACAGGGACTAGCGGGCTGGAGGGGACCCAGTACTTC.

The chain is built from TRBV2 and TRBJ1-5; the D gene is possibly TRBD1 (5 bases). V was clipped by 3 bases and J by 7 bases, with 10 bases between them. The CDR3 covers 13 residues. The germline V gene encodes CDR1 SNHLY and CDR2 FYNNEI. The CDR3 coding sequence is TGTGCCAGCAGTGATCAGGGTTTGCAGCCCCAGCATTTT. It codes for CASSDQGLQPQHF.

This chain links TRBV6-5 with TRBJ1-1; D not certain. CDR1 MNHEY and CDR2 SVGAGI come from the germline V gene. The CDR3 is 15 amino acids. The V end lost 2 bases, the J end lost 3 bases, and 13 bases lay between the germline ends. DNA of the CDR3: TGTGCCAGCAGTTACCGTTCCCTGGGGTACACTGAAGCTTTCTTT. Amino acids: CASSYRSLGYTEAFF.

This clone was picked up a small number of times. The J gene is TRBJ2-3, the V gene TRBV5-1; D not certain. The V gene lost 2 bases and the J gene lost 4 bases, with 8 bases spanning the gap. Germline-derived CDR1 and CDR2 are SGHRS and YFSETQ. CDR3 length equals 13 residues. CDR3 in DNA: TGCGCCAGCAGCTTCAAGGGCGCAGATACGCAGTATTTT. Its translation is CASSFKGADTQYF.

V gene TRBV7-2 combines with J gene TRBJ2-3; 11 bases are shared with TRBD2. V was clipped by 1 base and J by 3 bases; unmatched bases: 3. Germline loops: CDR1 SGHTA, CDR2 FQGNSA. The CDR3 is made up of 16 amino acids. In DNA, the CDR3 is TGTGCCAGCAGCTTAGGGGGACTAGCGGCAACAGATACGCAGTATTTT. It translates to CASSLGGLAATDTQYF.

The CDR3 loop is CATSGAGLPGEQYF. The DNA for the CDR3 is TGTGCCACCAGCGGAGCAGGGTTACCGGGAGAGCAGTACTTC. The chain joins TRBV15 to TRBJ2-7; D tentatively fits TRBD1 or TRBD2 (5 bases each). The V end was cut by 5 bases, the J end by 7 bases, with 18 bases between. This CDR3 spans 14 amino acids. Germline CDR1 is LNHNV and CDR2 is YYDKDF (reference sequence).

V gene TRBV2 combines with J gene TRBJ1-2; 10 nucleotides align to TRBD1. The ends lost 6 bases at V and 6 bases at J; junction bases unmatched: 4. The CDR3 length is 13 residues. Germline CDR1 reads SNHLY; CDR2 reads FYNNEI. The CDR3 protein is CASSDRGRNGYTF. For the CDR3, the DNA is TGTGCCAGCAGCGACAGGGGGCGGAATGGCTACACCTTC.

The chain employs TRBV18 and TRBJ1-4, with TRBD1 identical over 8 bases. This CDR3 spans 14 amino acids. The V and J ends lost 4 bases and 4 bases, in that order; junction bases with no gene match: 2. CDR1 and CDR2 (germline): KGHSH, LQKENI. The CDR3 coding sequence is TGTGCCAGCTCACGGGACAGGAATAATGAAAAACTGTTTTTT. Translation gives CASSRDRNNEKLFF.

This clone was counted once. The junction departs from the called germline gene at one end, perhaps through a read error. V and J are TRBV19 and TRBJ1-5, with D possibly TRBD1 on 5 matching bases. The V gene's germline CDR1 is LNHDA and CDR2 SQIVND (reference sequence). The CDR3 is 11 amino acids. The CDR3 DNA follows: TGTGCCAGTAGTACTTACGGGACTATGGATTTT. Residues: CASSTYGTMDF.

This clone was seen only a few times. The rearrangement uses TRBV29-1 and TRBJ2-7, with a possible D match to TRBD1 (6 bases). In germline, CDR1 is SQVTM, CDR2 ANQGSEA. This CDR3 is built from 17 residues. V shed 8 bases and J shed 2 bases, with 28 bases lying between them. The CDR3 protein is CSQHRDTVQPTTYEQYF. The CDR3 DNA is TGCAGCCAACACCGGGACACCGTACAGCCTACTACCTACGAGCAGTACTTC.

V usage is TRBV9 and J usage is TRBJ2-1; 8 bases are shared with TRBD2. Germline CDR1 is SGDLS and CDR2 is YYNGEE. The junction had 0 bases not matched to a gene; V was cut back by 0 bases and J by 1 base. CDR3 length: 15 residues. In nucleotides, the CDR3 is TGTGCCAGCAGCGTAGCGGGGGGGTCCTACAATGAGCAGTTCTTC. Protein: CASSVAGGSYNEQFF.

The chain has TRBV5-4 and TRBJ2-3, with 7 bases aligning to TRBD2. The CDR3 consists of 14 residues. The V and J ends lost 5 bases and 3 bases, in that order; junction bases with no gene match: 6. Germline CDR1 SGHNT, CDR2 YYREEE (reference sequence). CDR3 loop: CASRRERETDTQYF. CDR3 in DNA: TGTGCCAGCAGGAGGGAGCGGGAAACAGATACGCAGTATTTT.

This clone was seen only once. V gene TRBV7-9 combines with J gene TRBJ1-6; D may be TRBD1 (5 bases). Per germline, CDR1 SEHNR and CDR2 FQNEAQ (reference sequence). Between the trimmed V and J ends, which lost 0 bases and 9 bases, there was a span of 9 bases. The CDR3 spans 14 residues. CDR3 nucleotide sequence: TGTGCCAGCAGCTTAGCAGGGGTAACTTCACCCCTCCACTTT. This gives the protein CASSLAGVTSPLHF. The whole variable domain, filled in from reference TRBV7-9 and TRBJ1-6, reads DTGVSQNPRHKITKRGQNVTFRCDPISEHNRLYWYRQTLGQGPEFLTYFQNEAQLEKSRLLSDRFSAERPKGSFSTLEIQRTEQGDSAMYLCASSLAGVTSPLHFGNGTRLTVT.

This clone was recorded once. This chain links TRBV15 with TRBJ1-2; D uncertain. The CDR3 loop spans 14 amino acids. Germline V CDR1 and CDR2: LNHNV, YYDKDF (reference sequence). Trimming took 6 bases from V and 7 from J, leaving 18 bases between them. As DNA, the CDR3 is TGTGCCACCAGGAACACGGAAGGGTCGGGTGGCTACACCTTC. Translated, it gives CATRNTEGSGGYTF.